This T cell receptor (beta chain) was found in a study of OX40 agonist ivuxolimab in advanced cancers. Sequenced by immunoSEQ multiplex PCR; TCRdb stores in-frame clones only, minus some. Among approximately 76,000 clones listed, roughly 85% were seen once. With respect to this clone: Antigen unknown.

The germline gives CDR1 SGHRS, CDR2 YFSETQ. V shed 2 bases and J shed 8 bases, with 10 bases lying between them. CDR3 length equals 12 residues. Findings and caveats of the study: Some patients without response likewise showed low normalized clonal expansion.

This clonotype was obtained from an adult with an advanced solid tumor such as melanoma, head and neck, liver or kidney cancer. The sequencing here drew on CD4+ or CD8+ T cells sorted from blood, taken in a trial of the OX40 agonist ivuxolimab. This chain joins TRBV5-1 and TRBJ1-2; D is unresolved. The CDR3 DNA sequence: TGCGCCAGCAGCTTTGAGGGTGACGGCTACACCTTC. Protein: CASSFEGDGYTF.